This T cell receptor (beta chain) appears in the sequencing data of a study of beta chain features in type 1 diabetes. Findings of the study overall: Within each of all four CD4+ subsets, Type 1 diabetes patients had TCRB CDR3s that were moderately but significantly shorter. The study left unresolved whether HLA type influences TCRB rearrangement.

cDNA synthesis used the whole RNA isolate, giving expressed TCRB sequences. Clones were read by immunoSEQ multiplex PCR, and TCRdb kept only the in-frame ones, dropping some. The sample lists roughly 300,000 clones; around 15% were seen once. V lost 3 bases to trimming and J lost 5 bases; unmatched junction nucleotides: 2. Germline CDR1 and CDR2: SGHNT and YYREEE (reference sequence). This CDR3 spans 13 amino acids. Comments on this clone: Its antigen is still unknown. This same CDR3 is encoded by further DNA sequences in the sample.

J is TRBJ2-5 and V is TRBV5-4; TRBD1 aligns across 9 bases. The sequence was collected from a young man in good health. The sample taken for sequencing was central memory CD4+ T cells from blood. CDR3 residues: CASSSDRGETQYF. The CDR3 DNA is TGTGCCAGCAGCTCCGACAGGGGGGAGACCCAGTACTTC. Looking up the rest from reference TRBV5-4 and TRBJ2-5 gives the full variable domain: ETGVTQSPTHLIKTRGQQVTLRCSSQSGHNTVSWYQQALGQGPQFIFQYYREEENGRGNFPPRFSGLQFPNYSSELNVNALELDDSALYLCASSSDRGETQYFGPGTRLLVL.